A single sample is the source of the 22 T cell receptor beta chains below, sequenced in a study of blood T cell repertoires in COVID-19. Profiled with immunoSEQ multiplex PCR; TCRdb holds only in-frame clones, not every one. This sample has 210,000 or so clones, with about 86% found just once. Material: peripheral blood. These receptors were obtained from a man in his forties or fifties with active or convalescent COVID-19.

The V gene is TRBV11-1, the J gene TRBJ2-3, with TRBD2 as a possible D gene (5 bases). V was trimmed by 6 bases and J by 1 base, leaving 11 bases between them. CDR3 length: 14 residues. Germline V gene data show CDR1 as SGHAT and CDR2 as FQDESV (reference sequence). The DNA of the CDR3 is TGTGCCAGCAGTCTGGACTCAGGCACAGATACGCAGTATTTT. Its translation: CASSLDSGTDTQYF.

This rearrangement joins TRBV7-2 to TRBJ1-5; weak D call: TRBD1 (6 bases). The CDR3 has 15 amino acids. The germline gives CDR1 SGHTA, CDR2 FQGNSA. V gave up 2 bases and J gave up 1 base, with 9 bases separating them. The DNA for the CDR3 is TGTGCCAGCAGCTTACAGGGGATGAGCAATCAGCCCCAGCATTTT. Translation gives CASSLQGMSNQPQHF.

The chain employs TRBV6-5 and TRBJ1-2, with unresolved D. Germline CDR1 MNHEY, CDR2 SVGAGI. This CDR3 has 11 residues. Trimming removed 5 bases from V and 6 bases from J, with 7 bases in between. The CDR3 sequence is CASSQDHGYTF. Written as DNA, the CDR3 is TGTGCCAGCAGTCAGGATCATGGCTACACCTTC.

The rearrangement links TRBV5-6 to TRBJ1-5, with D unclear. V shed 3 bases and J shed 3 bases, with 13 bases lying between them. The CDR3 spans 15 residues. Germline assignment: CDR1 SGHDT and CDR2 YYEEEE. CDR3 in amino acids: CASSSVGGINQPQHF. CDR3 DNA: TGTGCCAGCAGCTCTGTTGGAGGGATCAATCAGCCCCAGCATTTT.

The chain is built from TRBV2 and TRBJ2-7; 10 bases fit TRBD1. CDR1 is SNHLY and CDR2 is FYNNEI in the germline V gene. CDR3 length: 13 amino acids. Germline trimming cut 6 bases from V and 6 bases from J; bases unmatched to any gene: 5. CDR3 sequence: CASSRDRGSEQYF. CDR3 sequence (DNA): TGTGCCAGCAGCCGGGACAGGGGCAGCGAGCAGTACTTC.

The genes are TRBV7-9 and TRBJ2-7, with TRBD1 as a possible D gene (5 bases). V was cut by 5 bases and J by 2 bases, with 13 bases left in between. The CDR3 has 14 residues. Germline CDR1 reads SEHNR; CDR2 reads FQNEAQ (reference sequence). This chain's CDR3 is CASSHHRRTYEQYF. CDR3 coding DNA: TGTGCCAGCAGCCATCACAGGCGAACCTACGAGCAGTACTTC.

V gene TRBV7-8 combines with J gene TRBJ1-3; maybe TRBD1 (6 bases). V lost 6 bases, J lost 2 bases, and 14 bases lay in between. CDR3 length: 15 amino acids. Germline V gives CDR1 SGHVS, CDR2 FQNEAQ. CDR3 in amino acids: CASSPTYRAGNTIYF. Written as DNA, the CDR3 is TGTGCCAGCAGTCCAACTTACAGGGCTGGAAACACCATATATTTT. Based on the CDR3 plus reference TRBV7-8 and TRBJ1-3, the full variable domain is GAGVSQSPRYKVAKRGQDVALRCDPISGHVSLFWYQQALGQGPEFLTYFQNEAQLDKSGLPSDRFFAERPEGSVSTLKIQRTQQEDSAVYLCASSPTYRAGNTIYFGEGSWLTVV.

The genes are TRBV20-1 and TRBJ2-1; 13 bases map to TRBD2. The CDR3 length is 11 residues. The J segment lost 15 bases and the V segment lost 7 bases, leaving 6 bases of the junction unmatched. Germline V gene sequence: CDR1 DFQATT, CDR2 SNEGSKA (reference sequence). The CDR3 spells CSVLAGGPRFF. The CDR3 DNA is TGCAGTGTACTAGCGGGAGGGCCTAGGTTCTTC.

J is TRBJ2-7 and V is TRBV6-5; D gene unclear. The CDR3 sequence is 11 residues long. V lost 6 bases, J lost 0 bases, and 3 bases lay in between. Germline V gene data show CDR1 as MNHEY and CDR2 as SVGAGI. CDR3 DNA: TGTGCCAGCAGGAGCTCCTACGAGCAGTACTTC. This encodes CASRSSYEQYF.

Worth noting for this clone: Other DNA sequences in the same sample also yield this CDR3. The CDR3 loop reads CATSRGGGNSPLHF. CDR3 coding DNA: TGTGCCACCAGCAGAGGGGGGGGAAATTCACCCCTCCACTTT. The rearrangement links TRBV15 to TRBJ1-6; TRBD1 is a possible D gene (5 bases). This CDR3 region has 14 residues. V lost 1 base and J lost 7, with 8 bases in between. Germline CDR1 and CDR2: LNHNV and YYDKDF (reference sequence).

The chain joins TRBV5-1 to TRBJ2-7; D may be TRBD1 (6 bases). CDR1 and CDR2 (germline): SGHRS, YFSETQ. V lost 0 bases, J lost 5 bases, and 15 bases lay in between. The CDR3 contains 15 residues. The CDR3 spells CASSLVGSRQDEQYF. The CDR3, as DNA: TGCGCCAGCAGCTTGGTTGGCTCAAGACAGGACGAGCAGTACTTC.

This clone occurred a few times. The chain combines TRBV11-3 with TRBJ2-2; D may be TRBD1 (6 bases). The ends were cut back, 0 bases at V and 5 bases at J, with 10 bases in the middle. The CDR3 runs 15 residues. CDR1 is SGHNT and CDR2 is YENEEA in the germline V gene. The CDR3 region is CASSLEQGLTGELFF. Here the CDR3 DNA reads TGTGCCAGCAGCTTAGAACAGGGTTTGACCGGGGAGCTGTTTTTT.

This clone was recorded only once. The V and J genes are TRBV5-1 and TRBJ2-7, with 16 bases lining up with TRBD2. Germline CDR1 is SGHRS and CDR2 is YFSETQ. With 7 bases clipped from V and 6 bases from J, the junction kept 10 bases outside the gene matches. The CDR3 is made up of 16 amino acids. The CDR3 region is CASATGTSGRAGEQYF. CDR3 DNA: TGCGCCAGCGCCACCGGGACTAGCGGGAGGGCTGGCGAGCAGTACTTC. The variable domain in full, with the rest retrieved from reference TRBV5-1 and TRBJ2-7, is KAGVTQTPRYLIKTRGQQVTLSCSPISGHRSVSWYQQTPGQGLQFLFEYFSETQRNKGNFPGRFSGRQFSNSRSEMNVSTLELGDSALYLCASATGTSGRAGEQYFGPGTRLTVT.

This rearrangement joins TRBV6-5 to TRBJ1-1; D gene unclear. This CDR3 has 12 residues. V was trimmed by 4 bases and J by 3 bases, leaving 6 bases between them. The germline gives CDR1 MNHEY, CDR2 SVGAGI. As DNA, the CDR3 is TGTGCCAGCAGTTCAGTCTACACTGAAGCTTTCTTT. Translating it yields CASSSVYTEAFF.

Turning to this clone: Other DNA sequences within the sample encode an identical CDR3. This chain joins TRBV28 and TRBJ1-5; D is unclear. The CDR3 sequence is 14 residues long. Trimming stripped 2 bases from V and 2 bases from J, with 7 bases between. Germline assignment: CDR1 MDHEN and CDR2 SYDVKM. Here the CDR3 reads CASSLTGGNQPQHF. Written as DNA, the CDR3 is TGTGCCAGCAGTTTAACCGGGGGCAATCAGCCCCAGCATTTT. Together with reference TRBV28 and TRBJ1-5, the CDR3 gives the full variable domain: DVKVTQSSRYLVKRTGEKVFLECVQDMDHENMFWYRQDPGLGLRLIYFSYDVKMKEKGDIPEGYSVSREKKERFSLILESASTNQTSMYLCASSLTGGNQPQHFGDGTRLSIL.

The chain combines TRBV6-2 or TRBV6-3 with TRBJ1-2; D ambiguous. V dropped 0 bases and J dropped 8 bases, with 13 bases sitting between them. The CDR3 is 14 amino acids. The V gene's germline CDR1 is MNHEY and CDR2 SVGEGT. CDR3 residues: CASSYSPPRGGYTF. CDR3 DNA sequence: TGTGCCAGCAGTTACTCCCCCCCCCGAGGCGGCTACACCTTC.

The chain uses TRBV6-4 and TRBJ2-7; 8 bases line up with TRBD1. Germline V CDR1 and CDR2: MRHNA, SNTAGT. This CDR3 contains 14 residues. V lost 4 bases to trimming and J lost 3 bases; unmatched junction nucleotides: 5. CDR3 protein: CASSARTGFYEQYF. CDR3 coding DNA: TGTGCCAGCAGTGCGAGGACAGGGTTCTACGAGCAGTACTTC.

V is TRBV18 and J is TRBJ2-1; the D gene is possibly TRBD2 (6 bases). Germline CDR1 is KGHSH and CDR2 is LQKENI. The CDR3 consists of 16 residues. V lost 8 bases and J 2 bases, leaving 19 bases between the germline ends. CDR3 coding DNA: TGTGCCAGCCAACCCGGGAGTACTTCGGCCTACAATGAGCAGTTCTTC. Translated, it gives CASQPGSTSAYNEQFF.

The CDR3 protein is CASSGRTGGAGGYEKLFF. The DNA of the CDR3 is TGTGCCAGTAGTGGTCGGACAGGGGGCGCCGGGGGATACGAAAAACTGTTTTTT. V gene TRBV19 combines with J gene TRBJ1-4; 11 bases map to TRBD1. The CDR3 has 18 amino acids. In germline, CDR1 is LNHDA, CDR2 SQIVND (reference sequence). The ends lost 5 bases at V and 8 bases at J; junction bases unmatched: 16.

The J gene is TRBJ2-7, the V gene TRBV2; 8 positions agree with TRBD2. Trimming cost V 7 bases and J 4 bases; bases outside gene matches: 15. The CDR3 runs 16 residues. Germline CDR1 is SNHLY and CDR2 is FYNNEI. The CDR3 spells CASTARPGLEYYEQYF. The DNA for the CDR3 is TGTGCCAGCACCGCCCGCCCGGGACTAGAGTATTACGAGCAGTACTTC.

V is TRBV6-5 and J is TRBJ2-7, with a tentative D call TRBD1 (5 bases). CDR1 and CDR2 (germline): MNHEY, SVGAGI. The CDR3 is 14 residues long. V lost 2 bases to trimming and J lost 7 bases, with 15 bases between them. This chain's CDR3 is CASSYDGQFVEQYF. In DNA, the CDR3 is TGTGCCAGCAGTTACGACGGACAATTCGTGGAGCAGTACTTC.

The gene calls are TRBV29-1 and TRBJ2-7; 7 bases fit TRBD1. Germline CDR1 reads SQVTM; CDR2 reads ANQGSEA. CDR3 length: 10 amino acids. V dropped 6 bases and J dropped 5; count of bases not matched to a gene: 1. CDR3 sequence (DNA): TGCAGCGTCGGGACAGACGAGCAGTACTTC. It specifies CSVGTDEQYF.